The 14 T cell receptor beta chains in this list originate from one sample, sequenced in a study of shared clonotypes between healthy human individuals. Profiled with immunoSEQ multiplex PCR; TCRdb holds only in-frame clones, not every one. The profile shows just over 2,000,000 clones, approximately 94% of them singletons. Cells designated naive CD8 were CD45RO-negative and were positively selected for CCR7, with terminally differentiated effector memory CD45RA+ cells excluded. Sequencing used naive CD8+ T cells sorted from blood. These receptors were collected from a young man in good health.

The chain links TRBV20-1 to TRBJ2-7; D not resolved. The CDR3 sequence is 11 residues long. Between the trimmed V and J ends, which lost 0 bases and 6 bases, there was a span of 6 bases. CDR1 DFQATT and CDR2 SNEGSKA come from the germline V gene (reference sequence). The chain's CDR3 is CSARDKGEQYF. CDR3 DNA: TGCAGTGCTAGAGATAAGGGCGAGCAGTACTTC.

The chain joins TRBV6-5 to TRBJ2-3; a possible D gene is TRBD2 (6 bases). V was cut by 0 bases and J by 6 bases, with 16 bases left in between. The CDR3 is made up of 16 amino acids. Germline V gene sequence: CDR1 MNHEY, CDR2 SVGAGI. As DNA, the CDR3 is TGTGCCAGCAGTTACTCTGGCGGGGAGGTGCTGGATACGCAGTATTTT. The encoded protein is CASSYSGGEVLDTQYF.

On this clone: This sample includes further DNA sequences coding for the same CDR3. The chain combines TRBV28 with TRBJ2-7; the D is unclear. The germline V gene has CDR1 MDHEN and CDR2 SYDVKM. V lost 2 bases and J 0 bases, leaving 5 bases between the germline ends. The CDR3 is 13 residues long. The chain's CDR3 is CASSLANSYEQYF. In DNA, the CDR3 is TGTGCCAGCAGTTTAGCGAACTCCTACGAGCAGTACTTC.

The chain is built from TRBV5-1 and TRBJ2-1; 11 nucleotides line up with TRBD2. This CDR3 has 15 amino acids. The ends lost 4 bases at V and 3 bases at J; junction bases unmatched: 3. Germline CDR1 SGHRS, CDR2 YFSETQ. CDR3 amino acids: CASSEGLAVYNEQFF. The CDR3 coding sequence is TGCGCCAGCAGCGAGGGACTAGCGGTCTACAATGAGCAGTTCTTC.

The chain joins TRBV2 to TRBJ2-7; the match to TRBD1 covers 11 bases. Trimming took 3 bases from V and 6 from J; bases not matched to a gene: 13. This CDR3 contains 17 residues. Germline V CDR1 and CDR2: SNHLY, FYNNEI. CDR3 nucleotides: TGTGCCAGCAGTGAGAGTACTGGACAGGGGGCGAGGTGCGAGCAGTACTTC. It encodes CASSESTGQGARCEQYF.

The chain combines TRBV29-1 with TRBJ1-6; D may be TRBD1 (5 bases). The CDR3 spans 12 residues. The germline V and J ends were trimmed by 0 bases and 14 bases, with 11 bases remaining between them. The germline V gene encodes CDR1 SQVTM and CDR2 ANQGSEA. The CDR3 region is CSVEDGTESLHF. The CDR3 nucleotides are TGCAGCGTTGAAGATGGGACCGAGTCCCTCCACTTT. Combining the CDR3 with reference TRBV29-1 and TRBJ1-6 gives the whole variable domain SAVISQKPSRDICQRGTSLTIQCQVDSQVTMMFWYRQQPGQSLTLIATANQGSEATYESGFVIDKFPISRPNLTFSTLTVSNMSPEDSSIYLCSVEDGTESLHFGNGTRLTVT.

The V call is TRBV14, the J call TRBJ1-6; no firm D call. The germline CDR1 and CDR2 sequences are SGHDN and FVKESK. The CDR3 runs 15 residues. With 4 bases removed from V and 8 bases from J, the gap between germline ends came to 15 bases. CDR3 residues: CASSPTGGVDSPLHF. The DNA of the CDR3 is TGTGCCAGCAGCCCCACGGGTGGGGTAGATTCACCCCTCCACTTT. Supplemented by reference TRBV14 and TRBJ1-6, the full variable domain reads EAGVTQFPSHSVIEKGQTVTLRCDPISGHDNLYWYRRVMGKEIKFLLHFVKESKQDESGMPNNRFLAERTGGTYSTLKVQPAELEDSGVYFCASSPTGGVDSPLHFGNGTRLTVT.

V usage is TRBV5-1 and J usage is TRBJ2-2; D is perhaps TRBD1 or TRBD2 (5 bases each). V was pared by 4 bases and J by 4 bases, with 17 bases between. Germline CDR1 SGHRS, CDR2 YFSETQ. The CDR3 covers 16 residues. This chain's CDR3 is CASSRDEGSVTGELFF. As DNA, the CDR3 is TGCGCCAGCAGCCGGGACGAGGGGTCGGTCACCGGGGAGCTGTTTTTT.

The V gene is TRBV4-1, the J gene TRBJ2-7, with D perhaps TRBD1 or TRBD2 (5 bases each). Germline V lookup: CDR1 MGHRA, CDR2 YSYEKL. The CDR3 runs 14 residues. The V gene lost 1 base and the J gene lost 6 bases, with 13 bases spanning the gap. DNA for the CDR3: TGCGCCAGCAGCCAAGTCTCCGGGACCCCCGAGCAGTACTTC. Translating it yields CASSQVSGTPEQYF.

V and J are TRBV10-3 and TRBJ2-3; possibly TRBD2 for D (5 bases). Trimming left V 3 bases short and J 6 bases short, with 16 bases between. The CDR3 spans 15 residues. Germline V gene lookup returns CDR1 ENHRY and CDR2 SYGVKD. As DNA, the CDR3 is TGTGCCATCAGTGAAGAGTTCGGGGTTGAGGATACGCAGTATTTT. It is translated as CAISEEFGVEDTQYF.

This chain uses TRBV29-1 with TRBJ1-2; D is unresolved. Per germline, CDR1 SQVTM and CDR2 ANQGSEA. The CDR3 runs to 10 residues. V lost 7 bases and J 3 bases, leaving 6 bases between the germline ends. CDR3 DNA: TGCAGCGCCCAGGACTATGGCTACACCTTC. Translated, it gives CSAQDYGYTF.

V and J are TRBV5-6 and TRBJ2-2, with D perhaps TRBD2 (6 bases). Germline loops: CDR1 SGHDT, CDR2 YYEEEE. This CDR3 region has 15 residues. The V gene lost 5 bases and the J gene lost 5 bases, with 16 bases spanning the gap. Written as DNA, the CDR3 is TGTGCCAGCAGTTGGAGGCAGGGAGGAACCGGGGAGCTGTTTTTT. Residues: CASSWRQGGTGELFF.

The DNA of the CDR3 is TGTGCCAGCAGTGACGCTAGCGGGGGGGCGGGCAATGAGCAGTTCTTC. Protein: CASSDASGGAGNEQFF. The V and J genes are TRBV6-4 and TRBJ2-1; 12 bases map to TRBD2. Germline CDR1 reads MRHNA; CDR2 reads SNTAGT. The CDR3 length is 16 residues. The V segment lost 2 bases and the J segment 6 bases; nucleotides outside the gene matches: 5.

About this clone: The same CDR3 is also encoded by other DNA sequences in this sample. The chain joins TRBV27 to TRBJ1-5, with a weak D call TRBD1 (6 bases). The CDR3 sequence is 13 residues long. V lost 3 bases to trimming and J lost 4 bases, with 7 bases between them. Germline V gene sequence: CDR1 MNHEY, CDR2 SMNVEV (reference sequence). The CDR3 sequence: CASSFDRNQPQHF. The CDR3 DNA sequence: TGTGCCAGCAGTTTCGACAGGAATCAGCCCCAGCATTTT.